The following is a T cell receptor beta chain sequence with its context. Source study methods: Nucleated cell counts were estimated from reference gene primer amplification. Libraries were prepared by immunoSEQ multiplex PCR; TCRdb keeps only in-frame clonotypes and omits some of them. Clonal size and the V and J genes are those of that table, whereas D and trimming came from the DNA. The repertoire holds over 250,000 clones, with 85% as singletons. CDR1 is MDHEN, CDR2 SYDVKM, per germline. CDR3 size: 11 residues. The data were obtained in a study of blood T cell repertoires in COVID-19. The wider study: COVID-19 samples collected from the United States, Italy and Spain covered acute and convalescent phases. PBMCs, B-cell-depleted T cells, or T cells provided the cDNA or gDNA that made up the material.

Source material: peripheral blood. The origin of this receptor is a human donor in a cohort sampled during active COVID-19. The V and J genes are TRBV28 and TRBJ1-5; the D gene is possibly TRBD1 (6 bases). The CDR3 loop reads CARGGDQPQHF. CDR3 nucleotide sequence: TGTGCTAGGGGGGGGGATCAGCCCCAGCATTTT.